Following are 28 T cell receptor beta chains from one sample sequenced in a study of blood T cells in healthy people across ages (dated by TCRdb to about 2015). The method was 5' RACE. The run used an Illumina HiSeq 2500. A second 7 to 11 cycle PCR used a sample-barcoded 5' primer and a J-beta primer mix. The raw public reads went through TCRdb reprocessing: fastp at Q25, MiXCR clone calling, in-frame beta chains kept. CDR3 protein sequences are deduplicated, and each keeps its most common genes and DNA. This sample is represented by roughly 1.4 million distinct CDR3 sequences; 45% to 70% of them were singletons. Of the sample, over 6.5% is held by the ten largest clones. Material for sequencing was blood. The source of these receptors is a young man in good health.

This chain links TRBV20-1 with TRBJ2-5, with a possible D match to TRBD1 (5 bases). V was pared by 0 bases and J by 3 bases, with 8 bases between. This CDR3 is 13 amino acids long. Germline V lookup: CDR1 DFQATT, CDR2 SNEGSKA (reference sequence). CDR3 nucleotide sequence: TGCAGTGCTAGAGACGACAGCAAAGAGACCCAGTACTTC. Protein sequence: CSARDDSKETQYF.

A few counts support this clonotype. This chain uses TRBV6-6 with TRBJ1-2, with 7 bases aligning to TRBD1. Germline loops: CDR1 MNHNY, CDR2 SVGAGI (reference sequence). The CDR3 has 17 residues. The V segment lost 0 bases and the J segment 0 bases; nucleotides outside the gene matches: 7. The CDR3: CASSYSRDSTSNYGYTF. The CDR3 DNA is TGTGCCAGCAGTTACTCCCGGGACAGTACATCTAACTATGGCTACACCTTC.

This clonotype was seen many times. This chain links TRBV27 with TRBJ2-4; TRBD1 aligns across 8 bases. V lost 6 bases, J lost 9 bases, and 7 bases stayed unmatched. This CDR3 has 13 residues. CDR1 MNHEY and CDR2 SMNVEV come from the germline V gene (reference sequence). CDR3 amino acids: CASRVTGGGIQYF. The CDR3 DNA reads as TGTGCCAGCAGAGTTACAGGGGGTGGCATTCAGTACTTC.

As concerns this clonotype: A junction end diverges from the germline sequence, so it may reflect a read error. The chain combines TRBV4-1 with TRBJ2-7; 8 bases are shared with TRBD1. Germline V lookup: CDR1 MGHRA, CDR2 YSYEKL. This CDR3 has 13 residues. CDR3 sequence: CVSSVGQGYEQYF. CDR3 sequence (DNA): TGCGTCAGCAGCGTTGGACAGGGCTACGAGCAGTACTTC.

This clonotype was seen only a few times. The rearrangement links TRBV4-1 to TRBJ2-7; D gene ambiguous. The germline V and J ends were trimmed by 0 bases and 3 bases, with 15 bases remaining between them. The CDR3 is made up of 16 amino acids. Germline V CDR1 and CDR2: MGHRA, YSYEKL. CDR3 loop: CASSQESARRHYEQYF. The CDR3 DNA follows: TGCGCCAGCAGCCAAGAATCAGCCAGGAGACACTACGAGCAGTACTTC.

The chain recombines TRBV2 with TRBJ2-1; 8 bases agree with TRBD2. Germline V gene data show CDR1 as SNHLY and CDR2 as FYNNEI. V shed 4 bases, J shed 4 bases, and the junction held 3 bases outside the gene matches. This CDR3 is built from 14 residues. The CDR3 sequence is CASSVASGYNEQFF. CDR3 DNA sequence: TGTGCCAGCAGTGTCGCTAGCGGGTACAATGAGCAGTTCTTC.

This chain joins TRBV4-1 and TRBJ1-2, with TRBD1 matching over 7 bases. There are 15 residues in the CDR3. The germline V gene has CDR1 MGHRA and CDR2 YSYEKL. With V trimmed by 1 base and J by 6 bases, 8 bases remained unmatched. CDR3 sequence (DNA): TGCGCCAGCAGCCAAGCATCCTCAGGGGGAGATGGCTACACCTTC. Translation gives CASSQASSGGDGYTF.

In this sample, this clonotype turned up a few times. In nucleotides, the CDR3 is TGTGCCAGCAGTCTAGACAGGGATGGGACAGATACGCAGTATTTT. It yields the protein CASSLDRDGTDTQYF. The chain couples TRBV6-5 to TRBJ2-3, with 7 bases that match TRBD1. CDR1 is MNHEY and CDR2 is SVGAGI in the germline V gene. This CDR3 has 15 amino acids. V lost 5 bases and J lost 3; bases outside the gene matches: 8.

The chain links TRBV7-9 to TRBJ1-1; D remains ambiguous. Trimming took 2 bases from V and 5 from J, leaving 9 bases between them. Germline CDR1 and CDR2: SEHNR and FQNEAQ (reference sequence). The CDR3 runs 13 residues. This chain's CDR3 is CASSLSQGTEAFF. The DNA of the CDR3 is TGTGCCAGCAGCTTATCCCAAGGGACTGAAGCTTTCTTT. Combining the CDR3 with reference TRBV7-9 and TRBJ1-1 gives the whole variable domain DTGVSQNPRHKITKRGQNVTFRCDPISEHNRLYWYRQTLGQGPEFLTYFQNEAQLEKSRLLSDRFSAERPKGSFSTLEIQRTEQGDSAMYLCASSLSQGTEAFFGQGTRLTVV.

This chain connects TRBV29-1 to TRBJ2-1; weak D call: TRBD2 (6 bases). Germline values: CDR1 SQVTM, CDR2 ANQGSEA. The CDR3 is 15 residues long. V dropped 4 bases and J dropped 5 bases, with 18 bases sitting between them. CDR3 coding DNA: TGCAGCGTTGGGGCCCTAGCGAAACAAGACAATGAGCAGTTCTTC. Its protein is CSVGALAKQDNEQFF.

This clonotype was counted once. The junction departs from the called germline gene at one end, perhaps through a read error. CDR3 protein: CASSLYLGGNTEAFF. CDR3 sequence (DNA): TGTGCTAGCAGCTTATATCTCGGAGGGAACACTGAAGCTTTCTTT. The V gene is TRBV7-7, the J gene TRBJ1-1; no reliable D call. Germline V gives CDR1 SSHAT, CDR2 FNYEAQ (reference sequence). CDR3 length equals 15 residues.

The rearrangement joins TRBV4-2 to TRBJ2-3; D is perhaps TRBD2 (5 bases). The germline gives CDR1 LGHNA, CDR2 YNFKEQ. V shed 8 bases and J shed 5 bases, with 14 bases lying between them. The CDR3 runs to 13 residues. DNA for the CDR3: TGTGCCAGCGCCCCCTGGGGAGAAGATACGCAGTATTTT. This codes for CASAPWGEDTQYF.

This chain links TRBV9 with TRBJ2-1, with TRBD1 matching 9 bases. Trimming cost V 4 bases and J 8 bases; bases outside gene matches: 13. This CDR3 contains 16 residues. Germline V CDR1 and CDR2: SGDLS, YYNGEE. In DNA form, the CDR3 reads TGTGCCAGCAGCCCTCCCCCGGGACAGGGTACCGATGAGCAGTTCTTC. Protein product: CASSPPPGQGTDEQFF. Using reference TRBV9 and TRBJ2-1 for the parts outside the CDR3, the full variable domain is DSGVTQTPKHLITATGQRVTLRCSPRSGDLSVYWYQQSLDQGLQFLIQYYNGEERAKGNILERFSAQQFPDLHSELNLSSLELGDSALYFCASSPPPGQGTDEQFFGPGTRLTVL.

The V gene is TRBV28, the J gene TRBJ2-5; tentatively, D is TRBD1 (7 bases). Germline lookup yields CDR1 MDHEN and CDR2 SYDVKM. This CDR3 has 15 amino acids. The ends were cut back, 6 bases at V and 2 bases at J, with 16 bases in the middle. CDR3 sequence (DNA): TGTGCCAGCAGCATACACAGGGGACTTCAAGAGACCCAGTACTTC. It is translated as CASSIHRGLQETQYF.

In this sample, this clonotype turned up a few times. The CDR3 DNA sequence: TGTGCCAGCAGCCACTCAACTAGGGCGGCGATTTACGAGCAGTACTTC. It encodes CASSHSTRAAIYEQYF. This chain links TRBV4-2 with TRBJ2-7; a weak D match, TRBD2 (5 bases). The ends were cut back, 3 bases at V and 4 bases at J, with 19 bases in the middle. The CDR3 covers 16 residues. CDR1 is LGHNA and CDR2 is YNFKEQ in the germline V gene.

J is TRBJ2-7 and V is TRBV4-1; weak D call: TRBD1 (5 bases). Germline CDR1 and CDR2: MGHRA and YSYEKL. The CDR3 runs to 15 residues. Trimming left V 3 bases short and J 1 base short, with 13 bases between. The CDR3 DNA is TGCGCCAGCAGCCACACGGACATCTCTTCCTACGAGCAGTACTTC. Its protein product is CASSHTDISSYEQYF.

This chain joins TRBV5-4 and TRBJ2-7; D is possibly TRBD2 (5 bases). Germline V gene lookup returns CDR1 SGHNT and CDR2 YYREEE (reference sequence). The V end lost 0 bases, the J end lost 4 bases, and 17 bases lay between the germline ends. The CDR3 contains 16 residues. This CDR3 is CASSLAGGSLSYEQYF. DNA of the CDR3: TGTGCCAGCAGCTTGGCTGGCGGGTCCCTTTCTTACGAGCAGTACTTC.

The gene calls are TRBV3-1 and TRBJ2-7, with 11 bases identical to TRBD2. The assigned J gene may be wrong: the sequence end matches TRBJ2-5 better. Germline V gene sequence: CDR1 LGHDT, CDR2 YNNKEL (reference sequence). The CDR3 contains 15 residues. The CDR3 is CASSQQTSGMETQYF. The CDR3 bases are TGTGCCAGCAGCCAGCAGACTAGCGGGATGGAGACCCAGTACTTC.

This clonotype came up a few times. The rearrangement uses TRBV3-1 and TRBJ2-4; TRBD2 aligns across 7 bases. V trimming: 4 bases; J trimming: 8 bases; junction bases outside the gene matches: 14. Germline values: CDR1 LGHDT, CDR2 YNNKEL (reference sequence). The CDR3 consists of 16 residues. DNA for the CDR3: TGTGCCAGCAGCCGGAGGGCAAATATGCGGGAGCACATTCAGTACTTC. Amino acid sequence: CASSRRANMREHIQYF.

This clonotype was detected only a few times. The chain combines TRBV7-2 with TRBJ2-7; 7 bases agree with TRBD2. From germline, CDR1 is SGHTA and CDR2 FQGNSA. The CDR3 totals 14 residues. The trim removed 8 bases at V and 6 bases at J, leaving 13 bases unmatched. The DNA of the CDR3 is TGTGCCAGCGGGGAGGGGTTTAGCGTGGGCGAGCAGTACTTC. Protein: CASGEGFSVGEQYF.

In its sample, this clonotype was seen a few times. This sequence joins TRBV5-6 and TRBJ2-3, with TRBD2 matching 11 bases. V lost 1 base, J lost 5 bases, and 3 bases stayed unmatched. The CDR3 runs to 15 residues. CDR1 is SGHDT, CDR2 YYEEEE, per germline. The CDR3 protein is CASSLTSGGVDTQYF. The CDR3 DNA is TGTGCCAGCAGCTTGACTAGCGGGGGCGTAGATACGCAGTATTTT.

The chain links TRBV4-3 to TRBJ1-1; a possible D gene is TRBD1 (5 bases). The CDR3 consists of 15 residues. V was clipped by 4 bases and J by 5 bases, with 17 bases between them. From germline, CDR1 is LGHNA and CDR2 YSLEER. The CDR3 protein is CASSLSEGLRTEAFF. The CDR3 bases are TGCGCCAGCAGCCTATCGGAGGGGTTGAGGACTGAAGCTTTCTTT.

This chain connects TRBV5-5 to TRBJ1-5; D ambiguous. This CDR3 has 15 amino acids. Germline CDR1 reads SGHKS; CDR2 reads YYEKEE (reference sequence). The germline V and J ends were trimmed by 3 bases and 5 bases, with 15 bases remaining between them. The CDR3 DNA follows: TGTGCCAGCAGCTGGGGTCCCCCCGGATATCAGCCCCAGCATTTT. Residues: CASSWGPPGYQPQHF.

This clonotype was seen a few times. The V gene is TRBV5-6, the J gene TRBJ1-2, with 9 bases fitting TRBD1. The CDR3 has 14 residues. The germline V gene encodes CDR1 SGHDT and CDR2 YYEEEE. Losses at the gene ends were 4 bases for V and 6 bases for J; bases not matched to a gene: 7. The CDR3 here is CASSTGTGKNGYTF. CDR3 DNA sequence: TGTGCCAGCAGCACCGGGACAGGGAAGAATGGCTACACCTTC. Based on the CDR3 plus reference TRBV5-6 and TRBJ1-2, the full variable domain is DAGVTQSPTHLIKTRGQQVTLRCSPKSGHDTVSWYQQALGQGPQFIFQYYEEEERQRGNFPDRFSGHQFPNYSSELNVNALLLGDSALYLCASSTGTGKNGYTFGSGTRLTVV.

This clonotype has only a few counts. CDR3 amino acids: CASSLRHQFRNSPLHF. The CDR3 DNA follows: TGTGCCAGCAGCTTGCGACACCAATTCCGAAATTCACCCCTCCACTTT. The V and J genes are TRBV5-6 and TRBJ1-6, with no clear D. Trimming pared 1 base from V and 7 bases from J, leaving 15 bases between. CDR3 length equals 16 residues. Germline CDR1 reads SGHDT; CDR2 reads YYEEEE. Using reference TRBV5-6 and TRBJ1-6 for the parts outside the CDR3, the full variable domain is DAGVTQSPTHLIKTRGQQVTLRCSPKSGHDTVSWYQQALGQGPQFIFQYYEEEERQRGNFPDRFSGHQFPNYSSELNVNALLLGDSALYLCASSLRHQFRNSPLHFGNGTRLTVT.

This clonotype was detected a few times. V usage is TRBV20-1 and J usage is TRBJ2-7; 8 bases map to TRBD1. Germline V gene sequence: CDR1 DFQATT, CDR2 SNEGSKA (reference sequence). Trimming cost V 0 bases and J 0 bases; bases outside gene matches: 4. The CDR3 runs 15 residues. CDR3 sequence reads: CSARDLTGVSYEQYF. CDR3 sequence (DNA): TGCAGTGCTAGAGATTTGACAGGGGTCTCCTACGAGCAGTACTTC.

This rearrangement joins TRBV6-2 or TRBV6-3 to TRBJ1-6, with D hard to call. This CDR3 region has 16 residues. Germline lookup yields CDR1 MNHEY and CDR2 SVGEGT. The V gene lost 2 bases and the J gene lost 7 bases, with 15 bases spanning the gap. This CDR3 reads CASSYAVGGRNSPLHF. CDR3 nucleotide sequence: TGTGCCAGCAGTTACGCCGTAGGAGGCCGCAATTCACCCCTCCACTTT.

The chain recombines TRBV7-8 with TRBJ1-1, with D unclear. This CDR3 contains 16 residues. V was pared by 5 bases and J by 0 bases, with 16 bases between. Germline V gene sequence: CDR1 SGHVS, CDR2 FQNEAQ. DNA for the CDR3: TGTGCCAGCAGCCCCACCGGCTGGCCAATGAACACTGAAGCTTTCTTT. Translation gives CASSPTGWPMNTEAFF.